The 9 T cell receptor beta chains below were found in one sample sequenced in a study of T cells after yellow fever vaccination. TCRdb passed the 5' RACE reads through MiXCR, listing each CDR3 protein once. The sample comprises under 150,000 distinct CDR3 sequences, approximately 14% of which are singletons, and roughly 45% rests with the top ten. The sample consisted of CD8+ T cells sorted from PBMCs, taken 5 days after the yellow fever booster vaccination. These receptors all stem from a man between 18 and 29 years old who received the YFV17D yellow fever vaccine.

A few counts support this clonotype. CDR3 in amino acids: CAIMGTSRYEQYF. DNA of the CDR3: TGTGCCATCATGGGGACTAGCCGCTACGAGCAGTACTTC. The gene calls are TRBV10-3 and TRBJ2-7, with 9 nucleotides matching TRBD2. Unmatched junction bases numbered 4, after V lost 7 bases and J lost 3 bases. The CDR3 is 13 residues long. CDR1 ENHRY and CDR2 SYGVKD come from the germline V gene.

The chain recombines TRBV7-9 with TRBJ1-2; TRBD1 is a possible D gene (5 bases). V was cut by 1 base and J by 6 bases, with 12 bases left in between. The germline gives CDR1 SEHNR, CDR2 FQNEAQ (reference sequence). There are 14 residues in the CDR3. This CDR3 is CASSLDVGQDGYTF. CDR3 bases: TGTGCCAGCAGCTTAGACGTGGGGCAGGATGGCTACACCTTC.

This clonotype was seen a few times. The genes are TRBV7-6 and TRBJ1-1, with 7 nucleotides matching TRBD1. The CDR3 sequence is 13 residues long. Germline loops: CDR1 SGHVS, CDR2 FNYEAQ. Germline trimming cut 5 bases from V and 4 bases from J; bases unmatched to any gene: 4. The CDR3 protein is CASSPRGFTEAFF. The CDR3 DNA sequence: TGTGCCAGCAGCCCCAGGGGGTTCACTGAAGCTTTCTTT. Complete variable domain (other parts from reference TRBV7-6 and TRBJ1-1): GAGVSQSPRYKVTKRGQDVALRCDPISGHVSLYWYRQALGQGPEFLTYFNYEAQQDKSGLPNDRFSAERPEGSISTLTIQRTEQRDSAMYRCASSPRGFTEAFFGQGTRLTVV.

The chain joins TRBV3-1 to TRBJ2-5, with unresolved D. The V gene lost 0 bases and the J gene lost 2 bases, with 7 bases spanning the gap. The CDR3 sequence is 14 residues long. Looked up from germline, CDR1 is LGHDT and CDR2 is YNNKEL (reference sequence). In nucleotides, the CDR3 is TGTGCCAGCAGCCAAGATGGGAATCAAGAGACCCAGTACTTC. Translation gives CASSQDGNQETQYF.

This clonotype was counted a few times. The gene calls are TRBV10-3 and TRBJ2-2; D is tentatively TRBD1 or TRBD2 (5 bases each). Germline V gene lookup returns CDR1 ENHRY and CDR2 SYGVKD. The CDR3 runs to 14 residues. With 6 bases removed from V and 2 bases from J, the gap between germline ends came to 10 bases. CDR3 sequence: CAISGTVNTGELFF. Written as DNA, the CDR3 is TGTGCCATCAGCGGGACCGTTAACACCGGGGAGCTGTTTTTT.

The genes are TRBV10-1 and TRBJ1-5, with a weak D call TRBD1 (5 bases). The germline CDR1 and CDR2 sequences are WNHNN and SYGVQD (reference sequence). The V end lost 4 bases, the J end lost 0 bases, and 13 bases lay between the germline ends. This CDR3 region has 16 residues. CDR3 DNA: TGCGCCAGCAGTGTAAGGCCAGGGTATAGCAATCAGCCCCAGCATTTT. Its protein product is CASSVRPGYSNQPQHF.

The chain combines TRBV7-6 with TRBJ2-1, with 8 nucleotides matching TRBD1. The germline gives CDR1 SGHVS, CDR2 FNYEAQ. The CDR3 totals 16 residues. With V trimmed by 2 bases and J by 2 bases, 5 bases remained unmatched. The CDR3 sequence is CASSLSLQGAYNEQFF. The CDR3 DNA sequence: TGTGCCAGCAGCTTATCCCTACAGGGGGCCTACAATGAGCAGTTCTTC.

This clonotype was seen only once. J is TRBJ1-1 and V is TRBV7-6; perhaps TRBD1 as D (6 bases). Germline CDR1 reads SGHVS; CDR2 reads FNYEAQ. The CDR3 loop spans 15 amino acids. The ends were cut back, 3 bases at V and 1 base at J, with 12 bases in the middle. This CDR3 reads CASSFPDSQNTEAFF. The CDR3 coding sequence is TGTGCCAGCAGCTTTCCGGACAGCCAGAACACTGAAGCTTTCTTT. Supplemented by reference TRBV7-6 and TRBJ1-1, the full variable domain reads GAGVSQSPRYKVTKRGQDVALRCDPISGHVSLYWYRQALGQGPEFLTYFNYEAQQDKSGLPNDRFSAERPEGSISTLTIQRTEQRDSAMYRCASSFPDSQNTEAFFGQGTRLTVV.

This rearrangement joins TRBV20-1 to TRBJ2-2, with TRBD1 identical over 12 bases. In germline, CDR1 is DFQATT, CDR2 SNEGSKA (reference sequence). The length of the CDR3 is 18 residues. J gave up 3 bases and V 1 base, and 9 bases lay outside the gene matches. CDR3 in amino acids: CSARAMLGTGGHTGELFF. DNA for the CDR3: TGCAGTGCTAGAGCGATGCTTGGGACAGGGGGCCACACCGGGGAGCTGTTTTTT.